A single sample is the source of the 18 T cell receptor beta chains below, sequenced in a study of OX40 agonist ivuxolimab in advanced cancers. The repertoire was sequenced with immunoSEQ multiplex PCR; TCRdb's copy has only in-frame clones and lacks some. This sample carries tens of thousands of clones, under 90% of them seen once, and the ten largest clones take over 6%. The sample consisted of CD4+ or CD8+ T cells sorted from blood, taken in a trial of the OX40 agonist ivuxolimab. The receptors come from an adult with an advanced solid tumor such as melanoma, head and neck, liver or kidney cancer.

V gene TRBV5-8 combines with J gene TRBJ2-2; 7 bases align to TRBD2. J was trimmed by 4 bases and V by 4 bases; bases with no gene match: 13. Per the germline V gene, CDR1 is SGHTS and CDR2 is YDEGEE. The CDR3 is 17 residues long. The CDR3 is CASSSPWTRRITGELFF. The CDR3 nucleotides read TGTGCCAGCAGCAGCCCTTGGACTAGGCGGATCACCGGGGAGCTGTTTTTT.

The genes are TRBV7-3 and TRBJ2-6; a weak D match, TRBD1 (5 bases). Germline CDR1 is SGHTA and CDR2 is FQGTGA. The ends were cut back, 1 base at V and 0 bases at J, with 13 bases in the middle. The length of the CDR3 is 18 residues. This chain's CDR3 is CASSLKAPGASGANVLTF. CDR3 nucleotide sequence: TGTGCCAGCAGCTTAAAGGCCCCTGGGGCCTCTGGGGCCAACGTCCTGACTTTC.

This chain uses TRBV7-8 with TRBJ2-1; 8 nucleotides line up with TRBD2. The CDR3 contains 16 residues. Germline V gives CDR1 SGHVS, CDR2 FQNEAQ. V gave up 5 bases and J gave up 0 bases; unmatched junction bases: 6. CDR3 amino acids: CASSPREGSSYNEQFF. In nucleotides, the CDR3 is TGTGCCAGCAGCCCCCGGGAGGGAAGCTCCTACAATGAGCAGTTCTTC.

This clone was seen just once. V is TRBV7-9 and J is TRBJ1-2; 7 positions match TRBD1. Germline CDR1 is SEHNR and CDR2 is FQNEAQ (reference sequence). The CDR3 has 13 residues. V trimming: 1 base; J trimming: 5 bases; junction bases outside the gene matches: 1. CDR3 amino acids: CASSLVTGYGYTF. The CDR3, as DNA: TGTGCCAGCAGCTTAGTGACAGGGTATGGCTACACCTTC.

The CDR3 loop is CASSLAGTDHYEQYF. CDR3 coding DNA: TGTGCCAGCAGTTTGGCCGGGACAGACCACTACGAGCAGTACTTC. V gene TRBV28 combines with J gene TRBJ2-7; TRBD1 matches at 7 bases. The germline V gene encodes CDR1 MDHEN and CDR2 SYDVKM. The CDR3 sequence is 15 residues long. Trimming removed 3 bases from V and 3 bases from J; junction bases left unmatched: 8.

CDR3 nucleotide sequence: TGTGCCACCGTCAGGGGAATTTACACTGAAGCTTTCTTT. It yields the protein CATVRGIYTEAFF. The V and J genes are TRBV7-3 and TRBJ1-1; D is possibly TRBD1 (6 bases). CDR3 length: 13 residues. The V and J ends lost 10 bases and 3 bases respectively, with 15 bases between them. The germline V gene has CDR1 SGHTA and CDR2 FQGTGA.

The V call is TRBV9, the J call TRBJ2-5; D is unresolved. The CDR3 has 14 amino acids. Germline V gives CDR1 SGDLS, CDR2 YYNGEE. With 0 bases removed from V and 5 bases from J, the gap between germline ends came to 11 bases. The CDR3 sequence is CASSVGATVETQYF. The CDR3 DNA reads as TGTGCCAGCAGCGTAGGTGCCACCGTCGAGACCCAGTACTTC.

This clone was found a few times. The rearrangement uses TRBV6-5 and TRBJ1-5; D remains unclear. The CDR3 loop spans 13 amino acids. Germline assignment: CDR1 MNHEY and CDR2 SVGAGI. The V and J ends lost 4 bases and 6 bases respectively, with 10 bases between them. Here the CDR3 reads CASSWAKGQPQHF. CDR3 coding DNA: TGTGCCAGCAGTTGGGCCAAGGGTCAGCCCCAGCATTTT.

On this clone: Additional DNA sequences in this sample encode the identical CDR3. This chain connects TRBV6-1 to TRBJ2-2; 11 positions agree with TRBD1. This CDR3 comprises 14 residues. V lost 6 bases to trimming and J lost 5 bases; unmatched junction nucleotides: 2. Germline V gene lookup returns CDR1 MNHNS and CDR2 SASEGT. CDR3 nucleotides: TGTGCCAGCAGCCGGGACAGGGGGACCGGGGAGCTGTTTTTT. Translating it yields CASSRDRGTGELFF.

The rearrangement uses TRBV5-1 and TRBJ1-2; 9 bases agree with TRBD1. This CDR3 has 13 amino acids. CDR1 and CDR2 from the germline V gene are SGHRS and YFSETQ. Trimming at V came to 1 base and at J to 6 bases, leaving 1 base not matched to a gene. CDR3 DNA: TGCGCCAGCAGCTTGTGGACAGGGGATGGCTACACCTTC. Translated: CASSLWTGDGYTF. Full variable domain (remainder filled in from reference TRBV5-1 and TRBJ1-2): KAGVTQTPRYLIKTRGQQVTLSCSPISGHRSVSWYQQTPGQGLQFLFEYFSETQRNKGNFPGRFSGRQFSNSRSEMNVSTLELGDSALYLCASSLWTGDGYTFGSGTRLTVV.

This sequence joins TRBV5-8 and TRBJ2-3; TRBD2 agrees at 10 bases. This CDR3 is built from 16 residues. Looked up from germline, CDR1 is SGHTS and CDR2 is YDEGEE. The junction had 4 bases not matched to a gene; V was cut back by 0 bases and J by 3 bases. CDR3 in amino acids: CASSLGLAGVTDTQYF. DNA for the CDR3: TGTGCCAGCAGCTTGGGGCTAGCGGGGGTAACAGATACGCAGTATTTT.

The V call is TRBV7-9, the J call TRBJ1-2, with D tentatively TRBD1 (6 bases). The germline gives CDR1 SEHNR, CDR2 FQNEAQ (reference sequence). The CDR3 length is 15 residues. V lost 3 bases to trimming and J lost 2 bases, with 13 bases between them. The CDR3 region is CASSFGQGLNYGYTF. As DNA, the CDR3 is TGTGCCAGCAGCTTCGGGCAGGGGTTAAACTATGGCTACACCTTC.

This clone has a single count. The chain is built from TRBV10-3 and TRBJ1-1; a weak D match, TRBD1 (6 bases). CDR3 length equals 15 residues. CDR1 and CDR2 (germline): ENHRY, SYGVKD. V gave up 0 bases and J gave up 1 base, with 9 bases separating them. CDR3 residues: CAISESRQANTEAFF. CDR3 DNA: TGTGCCATCAGTGAGTCGCGACAGGCGAACACTGAAGCTTTCTTT.

This clone is medium-sized in the sample. The same CDR3 also results from other DNA sequences found in this sample. The chain is built from TRBV11-3 and TRBJ2-3, with no clear D. Germline V gene lookup returns CDR1 SGHNT and CDR2 YENEEA. The CDR3 spans 14 residues. Trimming took 2 bases from V and 0 from J, leaving 6 bases between them. CDR3 DNA: TGTGCCAGCAGCTTAACTGCTAGCACAGATACGCAGTATTTT. Residues: CASSLTASTDTQYF.

The J gene is TRBJ1-1, the V gene TRBV5-1; D unclear. The V end was cut by 3 bases, the J end by 4 bases, with 13 bases between. The CDR3 consists of 14 residues. Germline V gene lookup returns CDR1 SGHRS and CDR2 YFSETQ. CDR3 in amino acids: CASSSGIYGTEAFF. The CDR3 nucleotides read TGCGCCAGCAGCTCGGGGATCTACGGCACTGAAGCTTTCTTT.

This chain links TRBV27 with TRBJ1-1, with D uncertain. Trimming cost V 6 bases and J 2 bases, with 13 bases left between them. This CDR3 region has 14 residues. CDR1 and CDR2 (germline): MNHEY, SMNVEV (reference sequence). The CDR3: CASRLIASNTEAFF. The DNA of the CDR3 is TGTGCCAGCAGACTTATTGCCAGTAACACTGAAGCTTTCTTT.

The V call is TRBV6-5, the J call TRBJ1-6; TRBD1 is a possible D gene (6 bases). Germline CDR1 MNHEY, CDR2 SVGAGI. With 2 bases removed from V and 12 bases from J, the gap between germline ends came to 11 bases. CDR3 size: 13 residues. The CDR3 sequence is CASSYGQFGPLHF. The CDR3 DNA follows: TGTGCCAGCAGTTACGGACAGTTCGGACCCCTCCACTTT.

The CDR3 bases are TGTGCCAGCAGTGTACGGAAGGACACCGGGGAGCTGTTTTTT. Residues: CASSVRKDTGELFF. The chain recombines TRBV27 with TRBJ2-2; no clear D gene. The CDR3 length is 14 residues. The germline V gene has CDR1 MNHEY and CDR2 SMNVEV (reference sequence). Trimming pared 5 bases from V and 3 bases from J, leaving 10 bases between.